A single sample is the source of the 22 T cell receptor beta chains below, sequenced in a study of T cells in localized non-small cell lung cancer. Using immunoSEQ multiplex PCR, the repertoire was profiled, and TCRdb retains in-frame clones only, with some absent. The repertoire has roughly 33,000 clones, approximately 87% of them found once; the top ten carry more than 4%. The specimen was peripheral blood, collected before any cancer treatment. These receptors were obtained from a man aged 35-75 years with stage I lung adenocarcinoma.

CDR3 bases: TGTGCCAGCTGCCCGCGAGAAAATCAGCCCCAGCATTTT. Protein product: CASCPRENQPQHF. The rearrangement links TRBV6-1 to TRBJ1-5; D ambiguous. In germline, CDR1 is MNHNS, CDR2 SASEGT. V gave up 8 bases and J gave up 4 bases, with 12 bases separating them. The CDR3 extends over 13 amino acids.

This rearrangement joins TRBV18 to TRBJ2-2; D gene unclear. The length of the CDR3 is 14 residues. V gave up 4 bases and J gave up 10 bases, with 16 bases separating them. CDR1 and CDR2 (germline): KGHSH, LQKENI. The CDR3 region has the DNA TGTGCCAGCTCACGTGCGGTTTCCGCGGCGGAGCTGTTTTTT. Amino acids: CASSRAVSAAELFF. Combining the CDR3 with reference TRBV18 and TRBJ2-2 gives the whole variable domain NAGVMQNPRHLVRRRGQEARLRCSPMKGHSHVYWYRQLPEEGLKFMVYLQKENIIDESGMPKERFSAEFPKEGPSILRIQQVVRGDSAAYFCASSRAVSAAELFFGEGSRLTVL.

The rearrangement joins TRBV14 to TRBJ1-5; D is uncertain. The germline gives CDR1 SGHDN, CDR2 FVKESK. The CDR3 has 13 residues. V gave up 1 base and J gave up 7 bases, with 8 bases separating them. CDR3 nucleotides: TGTGCCAGCAGCCAAGTGGACGGGCAGCCCCAGCATTTT. This encodes CASSQVDGQPQHF. The full variable domain, in which reference TRBV14 and TRBJ1-5 provide the parts outside the CDR3, is EAGVTQFPSHSVIEKGQTVTLRCDPISGHDNLYWYRRVMGKEIKFLLHFVKESKQDESGMPNNRFLAERTGGTYSTLKVQPAELEDSGVYFCASSQVDGQPQHFGDGTRLSIL.

The gene calls are TRBV27 and TRBJ1-5, with a weak D call TRBD1 (5 bases). Trimming pared 1 base from V and 2 bases from J, leaving 12 bases between. The germline gives CDR1 MNHEY, CDR2 SMNVEV (reference sequence). The CDR3 consists of 16 residues. The CDR3 spells CASSLWGRAGNQPQHF. CDR3 DNA sequence: TGTGCCAGCAGTTTATGGGGACGGGCGGGCAATCAGCCCCAGCATTTT.

This CDR3 is CASSLTGYNEQFF. The CDR3, as DNA: TGCGCCAGCAGCTTGACCGGCTACAATGAGCAGTTCTTC. The V call is TRBV5-1, the J call TRBJ2-1; D unresolved. V lost 1 base, J lost 3 bases, and 5 bases lay in between. The CDR3 is 13 amino acids. Germline CDR1 is SGHRS and CDR2 is YFSETQ.

This rearrangement joins TRBV7-9 to TRBJ2-7; possibly TRBD1 for D (6 bases). The CDR3 is made up of 11 amino acids. Per germline, CDR1 SEHNR and CDR2 FQNEAQ (reference sequence). V lost 5 bases and J lost 6, with 8 bases in between. This chain's CDR3 is CASSQDSEQYF. Written as DNA, the CDR3 is TGTGCCAGCAGCCAGGACAGCGAGCAGTACTTC.

The chain has TRBV7-9 and TRBJ1-5; no clear D. The CDR3 contains 15 residues. Germline V gene sequence: CDR1 SEHNR, CDR2 FQNEAQ (reference sequence). V dropped 2 bases and J dropped 2 bases, with 10 bases sitting between them. CDR3 protein: CASSLNLDRNQPQHF. The CDR3 nucleotides read TGTGCCAGCAGCTTAAATTTGGATCGCAATCAGCCCCAGCATTTT.

V usage is TRBV6-5 and J usage is TRBJ1-5; D is unclear. Germline CDR1 is MNHEY and CDR2 is SVGAGI. This CDR3 comprises 15 residues. V gave up 0 bases and J gave up 6 bases, with 12 bases separating them. The CDR3 loop is CASSYSGSIGQPQHF. CDR3 nucleotides: TGTGCCAGCAGTTACTCGGGCAGTATCGGTCAGCCCCAGCATTTT.

This chain uses TRBV9 with TRBJ1-4; possibly TRBD1 for D (5 bases). The germline V and J ends were trimmed by 4 bases and 4 bases, with 11 bases remaining between them. CDR3 length: 14 amino acids. From germline, CDR1 is SGDLS and CDR2 YYNGEE. Written as DNA, the CDR3 is TGTGCCAGCAGCCGGGGGAGGGTTAATGAAAAACTGTTTTTT. Protein product: CASSRGRVNEKLFF.

The rearrangement joins TRBV2 to TRBJ1-2, with D tentatively TRBD1 (6 bases). The CDR3 contains 18 residues. Germline CDR1 SNHLY, CDR2 FYNNEI. V lost 10 bases to trimming and J lost 0 bases, with 27 bases between them. CDR3 nucleotides: TGTGCCAACATTTTTATGCAGGGGAAGGGAGAAGCTAACTATGGCTACACCTTC. The encoded protein is CANIFMQGKGEANYGYTF.

This chain uses TRBV7-2 with TRBJ2-2; D uncertain. The V end lost 1 base, the J end lost 7 bases, and 10 bases lay between the germline ends. The CDR3 loop spans 14 amino acids. The germline gives CDR1 SGHTA, CDR2 FQGNSA. The CDR3 region is CASSLVFRVGELFF. The CDR3 coding sequence is TGTGCCAGCAGCTTAGTATTTCGGGTCGGGGAGCTGTTTTTT.

V is TRBV5-1 and J is TRBJ2-7; perhaps TRBD2 as D (6 bases). This CDR3 has 19 residues. Germline V gives CDR1 SGHRS, CDR2 YFSETQ. Trimming stripped 0 bases from V and 2 bases from J, with 24 bases between. CDR3 loop: CASSLAPQAGNSLPYEQYF. The CDR3 nucleotides are TGCGCCAGCAGCTTGGCCCCACAGGCGGGGAATTCCCTCCCCTACGAGCAGTACTTC.

This clone has a single count. The V and J genes are TRBV5-5 and TRBJ2-5; 8 bases are a match to TRBD2. The CDR3 extends over 13 amino acids. The trim removed 4 bases at V and 9 bases at J, leaving 8 bases unmatched. Per the germline V gene, CDR1 is SGHKS and CDR2 is YYEKEE (reference sequence). CDR3 loop: CASSNRAGGAQYF. Written as DNA, the CDR3 is TGTGCCAGCAGCAACAGGGCCGGGGGGGCCCAGTACTTC.

The V call is TRBV19, the J call TRBJ2-4, with no clear D. The length of the CDR3 is 15 residues. Deletions cut 3 bases from V and 1 base from J, with 10 bases between. Germline lookup yields CDR1 LNHDA and CDR2 SQIVND (reference sequence). CDR3 residues: CASSIPGEAKNIQYF. CDR3 sequence (DNA): TGTGCCAGTAGTATCCCCGGAGAGGCCAAAAACATTCAGTACTTC.

The CDR3 DNA reads TGTGCCAGCAGCGTAGGGGGTGTACTCTATGGCTACACCTTC. Its translation: CASSVGGVLYGYTF. The chain uses TRBV9 and TRBJ1-2; D remains unclear. The CDR3 covers 14 residues. The germline gives CDR1 SGDLS, CDR2 YYNGEE. V lost 0 bases to trimming and J lost 4 bases, with 10 bases between them.

The chain is built from TRBV9 and TRBJ2-5; D is undetermined. Germline loops: CDR1 SGDLS, CDR2 YYNGEE. Trimming removed 0 bases at V and 2 bases at J, with 8 bases between. CDR3 size: 14 residues. Written as DNA, the CDR3 is TGTGCCAGCAGCGTAGGTCAGGCGCAAGAGACCCAGTACTTC. Amino acid sequence: CASSVGQAQETQYF.

This chain connects TRBV5-1 to TRBJ1-3; D remains unclear. Deletions cut 0 bases from V and 0 bases from J, with 10 bases between. The CDR3 has 16 amino acids. Germline CDR1 reads SGHRS; CDR2 reads YFSETQ. CDR3: CASSLAGLASGNTIYF. For the CDR3, the DNA is TGCGCCAGCAGCTTGGCCGGTTTGGCCTCTGGAAACACCATATATTTT.

The sample holds one count of this clone. The J gene is TRBJ1-2, the V gene TRBV5-6; the D gene is possibly TRBD1 (5 bases). Between the trimmed V and J ends, which lost 6 bases and 6 bases, there was a span of 21 bases. Germline V lookup: CDR1 SGHDT, CDR2 YYEEEE. This CDR3 is 15 amino acids long. The CDR3 here is CASTTGTEITNGYTF. DNA of the CDR3: TGTGCCAGCACAACCGGGACGGAGATCACTAATGGCTACACCTTC.

The chain joins TRBV9 to TRBJ2-7, with D perhaps being TRBD1 or TRBD2 (5 bases each). V gave up 0 bases and J gave up 5 bases, with 12 bases separating them. The germline V gene encodes CDR1 SGDLS and CDR2 YYNGEE. The CDR3 consists of 14 residues. CDR3 sequence: CASSVGSGTHEQYF. Written as DNA, the CDR3 is TGTGCCAGCAGCGTAGGCTCAGGGACCCACGAGCAGTACTTC. Supplemented by reference TRBV9 and TRBJ2-7, the full variable domain reads DSGVTQTPKHLITATGQRVTLRCSPRSGDLSVYWYQQSLDQGLQFLIQYYNGEERAKGNILERFSAQQFPDLHSELNLSSLELGDSALYFCASSVGSGTHEQYFGPGTRLTVT.

The rearrangement links TRBV30 to TRBJ1-2; D is ambiguous. Germline CDR1 is GTSNPN and CDR2 is SVGIG (reference sequence). CDR3 length: 12 residues. The V end was cut by 2 bases, the J end by 7 bases, with 11 bases between. The CDR3 is CAWSLSVSGYTF. The CDR3 bases are TGTGCCTGGAGTCTGTCCGTTTCTGGCTACACCTTC.

The genes are TRBV11-2 and TRBJ2-1; D perhaps matches TRBD1 (5 bases). With 6 bases removed from V and 1 base from J, the gap between germline ends came to 19 bases. Germline-derived CDR1 and CDR2 are SGHAT and FQNNGV. The CDR3 has 17 residues. This chain's CDR3 is CASRGILGQESYNEQFF. DNA for the CDR3: TGTGCCAGCAGGGGGATTTTGGGGCAAGAGTCCTACAATGAGCAGTTCTTC. Full variable domain (remainder filled in from reference TRBV11-2 and TRBJ2-1): EAGVAQSPRYKIIEKRQSVAFWCNPISGHATLYWYQQILGQGPKLLIQFQNNGVVDDSQLPKDRFSAERLKGVDSTLKIQPAKLEDSAVYLCASRGILGQESYNEQFFGPGTRLTVL.

The count of this clone is one. In DNA form, the CDR3 reads TGCGCCAGCAGTCAAAACCATGGCCCTCTTCCCTACGAGCAGTACTTC. Translated: CASSQNHGPLPYEQYF. The chain combines TRBV5-1 with TRBJ2-7; no reliable D call. The CDR3 covers 16 residues. V lost 5 bases, J lost 2 bases, and 20 bases lay in between. The V gene's germline CDR1 is SGHRS and CDR2 YFSETQ.